This T cell receptor (beta chain) was observed in a study of blood T cell repertoires in COVID-19. Study information: Samples of COVID-19 (acute and convalescent) were obtained from the United States, Italy and Spain. Sample material is recorded as cDNA or gDNA derived from T cells, B-cell-depleted T cells, or PBMCs.

The method was immunoSEQ multiplex PCR; TCRdb's version includes in-frame clones alone and lacks a portion of them. The table includes roughly 260,000 clones, roughly 87% detected once. Trimming stripped 4 bases from V and 1 base from J, with 8 bases between. The CDR3 length is 15 residues. J is TRBJ1-6 and V is TRBV23-1; no clear D gene. TRBV23-1 is placed among ORFs of uncertain function. Sequenced sample: peripheral blood. The receptor comes from a woman aged 50 to 60 who had recovered from COVID-19. CDR3 in DNA: TGCGCCAGCAGTCTGACTGGTTCCTATAATTCACCCCTCCACTTT. This encodes CASSLTGSYNSPLHF.